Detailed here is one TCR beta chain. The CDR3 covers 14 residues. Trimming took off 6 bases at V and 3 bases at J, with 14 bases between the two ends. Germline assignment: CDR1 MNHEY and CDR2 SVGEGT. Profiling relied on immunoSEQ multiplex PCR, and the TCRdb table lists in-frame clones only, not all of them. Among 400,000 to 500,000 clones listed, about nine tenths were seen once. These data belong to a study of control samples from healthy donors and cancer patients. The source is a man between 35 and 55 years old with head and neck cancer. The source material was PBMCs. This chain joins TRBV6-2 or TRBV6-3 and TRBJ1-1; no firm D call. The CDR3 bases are TGTGCCAGCAGCCGGCACGATGGCTACACTGAAGCTTTCTTT. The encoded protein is CASSRHDGYTEAFF.